This T cell receptor (beta chain) was found in a study of monozygotic twins with inflammatory bowel disease. The study, taken as a whole, reports: Cells of different T cell subtypes could not be told apart. TCRbeta inverse Simpson diversity was decreased in IBD patients versus healthy co-twins. Repertoires of patients may have been made more variable by differing immunosuppressive treatments.

Each donor had approximately 2.5 ml of blood drawn. On this clonotype: Its target is not known.

After re-calling the 5' RACE reads, TCRdb lists one entry per CDR3 protein, DNA absent. This sample's table has hundreds of thousands of distinct CDR3 sequences. This receptor was taken from a human donor with ulcerative colitis or Crohn's disease, or a healthy co-twin of an affected twin (not recorded which). What was sequenced was blood.

CDR3 sequence: CASSAQRRTTSYTEAFF. The chain carries TRBV9 and TRBJ1-1; TCRdb's D call, TRBD1, is unchecked because there is no DNA. The CDR3 totals 17 residues. Per the germline V gene, CDR1 is SGDLS and CDR2 is YYNGEE.